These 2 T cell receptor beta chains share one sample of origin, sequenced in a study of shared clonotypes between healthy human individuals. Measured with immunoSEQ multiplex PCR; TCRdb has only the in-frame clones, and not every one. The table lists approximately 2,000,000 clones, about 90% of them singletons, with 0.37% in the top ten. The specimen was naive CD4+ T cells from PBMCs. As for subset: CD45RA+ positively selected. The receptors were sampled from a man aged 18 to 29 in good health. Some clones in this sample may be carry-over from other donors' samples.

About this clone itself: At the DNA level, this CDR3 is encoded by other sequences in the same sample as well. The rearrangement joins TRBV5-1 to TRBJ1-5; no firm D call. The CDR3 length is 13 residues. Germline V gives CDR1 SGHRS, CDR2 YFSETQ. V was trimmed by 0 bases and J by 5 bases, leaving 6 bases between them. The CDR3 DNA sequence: TGCGCCAGCAGCTTGGCGGTGGATCAGCCCCAGCATTTT. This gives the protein CASSLAVDQPQHF. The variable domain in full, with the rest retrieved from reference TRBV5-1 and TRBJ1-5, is KAGVTQTPRYLIKTRGQQVTLSCSPISGHRSVSWYQQTPGQGLQFLFEYFSETQRNKGNFPGRFSGRQFSNSRSEMNVSTLELGDSALYLCASSLAVDQPQHFGDGTRLSIL.

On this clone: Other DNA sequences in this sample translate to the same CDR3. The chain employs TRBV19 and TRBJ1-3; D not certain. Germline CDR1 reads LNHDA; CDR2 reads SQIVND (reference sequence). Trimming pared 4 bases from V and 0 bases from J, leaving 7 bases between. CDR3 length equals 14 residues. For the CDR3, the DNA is TGTGCCAGTAGTAGGGGAAACTCTGGAAACACCATATATTTT. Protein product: CASSRGNSGNTIYF.